This TCR beta chain came from a study of blood T cell repertoires in COVID-19. Study details: Sources were T cells, B-cell-depleted T cells, or PBMCs; the material itself was cDNA or gDNA.

This CDR3 has 15 residues. CDR1 and CDR2 from the germline V gene are SEHNR and FQNEAQ (reference sequence). V trimming: 8 bases; J trimming: 4 bases; junction bases outside the gene matches: 13. Participant-given clinical history determined each cohort assignment. Recovered Cohort 3 donors showed two negative PCRs, clearance, or symptom resolution. Study processing details: Reference gene primer amplification gave estimated nucleated cell counts. Libraries were prepared by immunoSEQ multiplex PCR; TCRdb keeps only in-frame clonotypes and omits some of them. V and J calls and clone size are those listed in that table; D and trimming were worked out from the DNA. Of fewer than 400,000 clones in the sample, approximately 90% were seen once.

Specimen: PBMCs or T cells enriched from blood (not recorded which). V usage is TRBV7-9 and J usage is TRBJ1-1, with TRBD1 matching 7 bases. This TCR came from a woman in her forties or fifties who had recovered from COVID-19. This CDR3 reads CASSRPQGGGTEAFF. For the CDR3, the DNA is TGTGCCAGCTCGAGACCTCAGGGGGGAGGCACTGAAGCTTTCTTT.